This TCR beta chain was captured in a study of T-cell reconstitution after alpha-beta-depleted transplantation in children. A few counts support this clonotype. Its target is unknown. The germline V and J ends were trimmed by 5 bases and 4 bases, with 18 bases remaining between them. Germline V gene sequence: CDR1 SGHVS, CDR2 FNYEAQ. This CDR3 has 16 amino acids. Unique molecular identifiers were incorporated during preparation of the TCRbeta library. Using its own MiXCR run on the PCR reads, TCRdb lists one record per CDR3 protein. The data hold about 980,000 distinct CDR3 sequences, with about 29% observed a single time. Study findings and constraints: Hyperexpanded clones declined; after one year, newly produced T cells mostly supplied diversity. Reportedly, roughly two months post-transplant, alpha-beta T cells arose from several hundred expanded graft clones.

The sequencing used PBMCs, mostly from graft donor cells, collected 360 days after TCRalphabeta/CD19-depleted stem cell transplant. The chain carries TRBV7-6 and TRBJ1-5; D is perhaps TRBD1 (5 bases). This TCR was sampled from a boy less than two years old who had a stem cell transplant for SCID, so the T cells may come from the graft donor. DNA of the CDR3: TGTGCCAGCAGCCTGGGGGGGGGAGGGATAAATCAGCCCCAGCATTTT. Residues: CASSLGGGGINQPQHF. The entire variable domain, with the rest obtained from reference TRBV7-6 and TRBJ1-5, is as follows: GAGVSQSPRYKVTKRGQDVALRCDPISGHVSLYWYRQALGQGPEFLTYFNYEAQQDKSGLPNDRFSAERPEGSISTLTIQRTEQRDSAMYRCASSLGGGGINQPQHFGDGTRLSIL.